This T cell receptor beta chain was sequenced in a study of early T cells in non-severe SARS-CoV-2 infection. Study-wide background: The chains were unpaired, and the sequenced material was bulk RNA from unsorted whole blood. Study-wide results and limits: Anti-spike CD8 responses were favored in VDJdb matching, and private and CD4 specificities were missed.

Germline V gene sequence: CDR1 SQVTM, CDR2 ANQGSEA. The CDR3 runs to 13 residues. With 2 bases removed from V and 5 bases from J, the gap between germline ends came to 13 bases. Individual cDNA molecules were tagged with unique molecular identifiers, the study reported. TCRdb used MiXCR to reprocess the 5' RACE reads, holding one entry per CDR3 protein. Among around 40,000 distinct CDR3 sequences listed, approximately 6.1% were seen once. There are many counts of this clonotype. Its antigen is not known. This receptor was obtained from an adult who was a healthcare worker with PCR-confirmed SARS-CoV-2 infection or an uninfected control (not recorded which). The chain combines TRBV29-1 with TRBJ2-7, with D possibly being TRBD1 or TRBD2 (5 bases each). Input material: whole blood. CDR3 protein: CSVETREKDEQYF. For the CDR3, the DNA is TGCAGCGTTGAAACCAGGGAGAAGGACGAGCAGTACTTC.